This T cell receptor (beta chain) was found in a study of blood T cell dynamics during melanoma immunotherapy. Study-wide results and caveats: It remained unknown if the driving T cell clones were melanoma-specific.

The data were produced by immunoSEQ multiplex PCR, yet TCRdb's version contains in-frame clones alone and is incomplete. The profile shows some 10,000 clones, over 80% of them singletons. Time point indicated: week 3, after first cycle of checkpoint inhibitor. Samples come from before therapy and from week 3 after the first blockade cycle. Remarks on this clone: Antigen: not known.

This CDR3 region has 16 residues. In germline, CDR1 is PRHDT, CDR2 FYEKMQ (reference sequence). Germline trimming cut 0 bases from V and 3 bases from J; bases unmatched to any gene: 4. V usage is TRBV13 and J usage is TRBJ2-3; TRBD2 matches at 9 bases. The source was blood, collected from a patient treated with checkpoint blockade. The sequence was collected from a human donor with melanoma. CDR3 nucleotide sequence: TGTGCCAGCAGCTTAGGAGCTAGCGGGGTGACAGATACGCAGTATTTT. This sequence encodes CASSLGASGVTDTQYF.